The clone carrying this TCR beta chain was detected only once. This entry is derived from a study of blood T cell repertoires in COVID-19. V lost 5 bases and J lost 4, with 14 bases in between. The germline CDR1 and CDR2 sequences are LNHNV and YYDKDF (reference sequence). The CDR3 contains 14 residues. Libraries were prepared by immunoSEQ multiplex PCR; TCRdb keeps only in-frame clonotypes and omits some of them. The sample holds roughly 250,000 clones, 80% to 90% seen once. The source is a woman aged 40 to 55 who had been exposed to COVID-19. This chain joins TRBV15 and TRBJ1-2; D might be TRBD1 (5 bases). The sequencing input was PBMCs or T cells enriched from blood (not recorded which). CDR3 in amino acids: CATSPGGWRYGYTF. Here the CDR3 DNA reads TGTGCCACCAGCCCGGGGGGGTGGCGCTATGGCTACACCTTC.